This T cell receptor beta chain was found in a study of blood T cell repertoires in COVID-19. Germline V gene sequence: CDR1 SEHNR, CDR2 FQNEAQ (reference sequence). The junction had 10 bases not matched to a gene; V was cut back by 2 bases and J by 7 bases. The CDR3 is 16 residues long. The assay was immunoSEQ multiplex PCR, and TCRdb's table has in-frame clones only and misses some. The sample lists 150,000 or so clones; 92% were seen once. The specimen was peripheral blood. The chain employs TRBV7-9 and TRBJ1-2; 10 nucleotides agree with TRBD1. This TCR was recovered from a man aged 25 to 40 with COVID-19, enrolled during active disease. The CDR3 loop is CASSLRQGATRGGYTF. DNA for the CDR3: TGTGCCAGCAGCTTAAGACAGGGGGCTACCCGGGGTGGCTACACCTTC.